This is a list of T cell receptor beta chains from one sample in a study of OX40 agonist ivuxolimab in advanced cancers. Data came from immunoSEQ multiplex PCR; TCRdb stores just in-frame clones and leaves some out. The table includes 15,000 to 20,000 clones, 75% to 85% detected once. The source was CD4+ or CD8+ T cells sorted from blood, collected in a trial of the OX40 agonist ivuxolimab. The source of these receptors is an adult with an advanced solid tumor such as melanoma, head and neck, liver or kidney cancer. Each CDR3 is given with its conserved first and last residue. Each record gives: clone size, J gene, V gene, D gene, CDR3 protein, CDR3 DNA. The D gene is left open where the match is weak. Part of the rows lack a size; the others show once, few, many or a class for expanded clones.

abundance: .; j_gene: TRBJ1-1; v_gene: TRBV2; d_gene: TRBD1; CDR3aa: CASSKTGMNTEAFF; CDR3nt: TGTGCCAGCAGTAAGACAGGGATGAACACTGAAGCTTTCTTT
abundance: few; j_gene: TRBJ1-1; v_gene: TRBV6-5; d_gene: .; CDR3aa: CASSYTQNTEAFF; CDR3nt: TGTGCCAGCAGTTACACGCAGAACACTGAAGCTTTCTTT
abundance: .; j_gene: TRBJ1-2; v_gene: TRBV6-5; d_gene: TRBD1; CDR3aa: CASSSTGGGTF; CDR3nt: TGTGCCAGCAGTTCCACAGGGGGTGGCACCTTC
abundance: .; j_gene: TRBJ2-7; v_gene: TRBV7-9; d_gene: .; CDR3aa: CASSPRGGVSSYEQYF; CDR3nt: TGTGCCAGCAGCCCCAGGGGAGGGGTCAGCTCCTACGAGCAGTACTTC
abundance: .; j_gene: TRBJ1-2; v_gene: TRBV19; d_gene: .; CDR3aa: CASFDRRRYGYTF; CDR3nt: TGTGCCAGTTTCGACCGCAGGCGCTATGGCTACACCTTC
abundance: .; j_gene: TRBJ2-3; v_gene: TRBV7-2; d_gene: .; CDR3aa: CASSLAWGDTQYF; CDR3nt: TGTGCCAGCAGCTTAGCGTGGGGGGATACGCAGTATTTT
abundance: .; j_gene: TRBJ1-6; v_gene: TRBV7-2; d_gene: .; CDR3aa: CASSLDGSNSPLHF; CDR3nt: TGTGCCAGCAGCCTGGACGGAAGCAATTCACCCCTCCACTTT
abundance: .; j_gene: TRBJ2-7; v_gene: TRBV19; d_gene: TRBD1; CDR3aa: CASSISGGAYEQYF; CDR3nt: TGTGCCAGTAGTATATCAGGGGGCGCCTACGAGCAGTACTTC
abundance: .; j_gene: TRBJ1-1; v_gene: TRBV7-9; d_gene: .; CDR3aa: CASSPWGRNTEAFF; CDR3nt: TGTGCCAGCAGCCCTTGGGGGAGGAACACTGAAGCTTTCTTT
abundance: .; j_gene: TRBJ1-3; v_gene: TRBV7-9; d_gene: .; CDR3aa: CASAMDGRADTIYF; CDR3nt: TGTGCCAGCGCTATGGACGGACGGGCGGACACCATATATTTT
abundance: .; j_gene: TRBJ2-2; v_gene: TRBV5-6; d_gene: .; CDR3aa: CASSQRTGELFF; CDR3nt: TGTGCCAGCAGCCAGCGAACCGGGGAGCTGTTTTTT
abundance: .; j_gene: TRBJ1-2; v_gene: TRBV6-5; d_gene: .; CDR3aa: CASSSAGPPFGYTF; CDR3nt: TGTGCCAGCAGTTCGGCAGGCCCTCCCTTTGGCTACACCTTC
abundance: .; j_gene: TRBJ2-7; v_gene: TRBV7-2; d_gene: TRBD2; CDR3aa: CASSSLTSLPRYEQYF; CDR3nt: TGTGCCAGCAGCTCCCTGACTAGCCTGCCCCGCTACGAGCAGTACTTC
abundance: .; j_gene: TRBJ1-5; v_gene: TRBV5-1; d_gene: .; CDR3aa: CASSLRRGSQPQHF; CDR3nt: TGCGCCAGCAGCTTGCGGAGGGGGAGTCAGCCCCAGCATTTT
abundance: .; j_gene: TRBJ2-7; v_gene: TRBV15; d_gene: .; CDR3aa: CATSRTGIRGHEQYF; CDR3nt: TGTGCCACCAGCAGGACCGGGATCAGAGGGCACGAGCAGTACTTC
abundance: .; j_gene: TRBJ1-1; v_gene: TRBV25-1; d_gene: .; CDR3aa: CASASRASFMNTEAFF; CDR3nt: TGTGCCAGCGCTAGCAGGGCCAGCTTCATGAACACTGAAGCTTTCTTT
abundance: .; j_gene: TRBJ2-2; v_gene: TRBV11-3; d_gene: TRBD1; CDR3aa: CASVHRGQSSSTGTGELFF; CDR3nt: TGTGCCAGCGTACACAGGGGGCAAAGTAGCTCCACAGGCACCGGGGAGCTGTTTTTT
abundance: .; j_gene: TRBJ1-3; v_gene: TRBV29-1; d_gene: .; CDR3aa: CSARGASSGNTIYF; CDR3nt: TGCAGCGCAAGGGGGGCCTCCTCTGGAAACACCATATATTTT
abundance: once; j_gene: TRBJ2-7; v_gene: TRBV4-2; d_gene: .; CDR3aa: CASSQGDLYEQYF; CDR3nt: TGTGCCAGCAGCCAGGGGGATCTCTACGAGCAGTACTTC
abundance: .; j_gene: TRBJ2-1; v_gene: TRBV11-3; d_gene: TRBD2; CDR3aa: CASSREGLVNEQFF; CDR3nt: TGTGCCAGCAGCCGGGAGGGTCTGGTCAATGAGCAGTTCTTC
abundance: once; j_gene: TRBJ1-2; v_gene: TRBV5-1; d_gene: .; CDR3aa: CASSLEGAGYGYTF; CDR3nt: TGCGCCAGCAGCTTGGAAGGGGCTGGCTATGGCTACACCTTC
abundance: .; j_gene: TRBJ1-4; v_gene: TRBV28; d_gene: .; CDR3aa: CASRGATNEKLFF; CDR3nt: TGTGCCAGCAGGGGGGCAACTAATGAAAAACTGTTTTTT
abundance: .; j_gene: TRBJ2-7; v_gene: TRBV2; d_gene: .; CDR3aa: CASSDSGLSSYEQYF; CDR3nt: TGTGCCAGCAGTGATTCGGGGCTTAGCTCCTACGAGCAGTACTTC
abundance: .; j_gene: TRBJ2-7; v_gene: TRBV7-9; d_gene: .; CDR3aa: CASSLAPLGGWVYEQYF; CDR3nt: TGTGCCAGCAGCTTAGCGCCACTCGGCGGGTGGGTGTACGAGCAGTACTTC
abundance: .; j_gene: TRBJ1-1; v_gene: TRBV28; d_gene: .; CDR3aa: CASSPRGVTNTEAFF; CDR3nt: TGTGCCAGCAGCCCTAGGGGTGTGACGAACACTGAAGCTTTCTTT
abundance: .; j_gene: TRBJ2-5; v_gene: TRBV5-1; d_gene: TRBD1; CDR3aa: CASSLDGTGRPAETQYF; CDR3nt: TGCGCCAGCAGCTTGGACGGGACAGGCCGCCCGGCGGAGACCCAGTACTTC
abundance: .; j_gene: TRBJ1-3; v_gene: TRBV19; d_gene: .; CDR3aa: CASSSLSGPPSNTIYF; CDR3nt: TGTGCCAGTAGTAGCCTATCCGGGCCCCCAAGCAACACCATATATTTT
abundance: .; j_gene: TRBJ2-3; v_gene: TRBV11-3; d_gene: .; CDR3aa: CASSLDSTDTQYF; CDR3nt: TGTGCCAGCAGCTTGGACAGCACAGATACGCAGTATTTT
abundance: .; j_gene: TRBJ2-1; v_gene: TRBV11-3; d_gene: TRBD2; CDR3aa: CASSFPGGYNEQFF; CDR3nt: TGTGCCAGCAGCTTCCCGGGAGGGTACAATGAGCAGTTCTTC
abundance: few; j_gene: TRBJ1-5; v_gene: TRBV5-6; d_gene: .; CDR3aa: CASSLIGSNQPQHF; CDR3nt: TGTGCCAGCAGCTTGATAGGAAGCAATCAGCCCCAGCATTTT
abundance: .; j_gene: TRBJ1-2; v_gene: TRBV4-3; d_gene: TRBD1; CDR3aa: CASSLETGTGYTF; CDR3nt: TGCGCCAGCAGCCTCGAGACAGGGACTGGCTACACCTTC
abundance: .; j_gene: TRBJ2-4; v_gene: TRBV28; d_gene: .; CDR3aa: CASNAGNIQYF; CDR3nt: TGTGCCAGCAACGCTGGAAACATTCAGTACTTC
abundance: .; j_gene: TRBJ2-7; v_gene: TRBV9; d_gene: .; CDR3aa: CASSVEGLPGEQYF; CDR3nt: TGTGCCAGCAGCGTTGAAGGACTTCCGGGAGAGCAGTACTTC
abundance: few; j_gene: TRBJ2-5; v_gene: TRBV5-1; d_gene: .; CDR3aa: CASSRDISTSRETQYF; CDR3nt: TGCGCCAGCAGCCGGGACATTTCGACTAGCAGGGAGACCCAGTACTTC
abundance: few; j_gene: TRBJ2-7; v_gene: TRBV4-1; d_gene: .; CDR3aa: CASSQETASSYEQYF; CDR3nt: TGCGCCAGCAGCCAAGAAACGGCGAGCTCCTACGAGCAGTACTTC
abundance: .; j_gene: TRBJ2-7; v_gene: TRBV6-5; d_gene: .; CDR3aa: CASSYYPGLRREQYF; CDR3nt: TGTGCCAGCAGTTACTACCCGGGTTTGCGGCGAGAGCAGTACTTC
abundance: .; j_gene: TRBJ2-4; v_gene: TRBV19; d_gene: .; CDR3aa: CASSIVAVAKNIQYF; CDR3nt: TGTGCCAGTAGTATTGTGGCGGTAGCCAAAAACATTCAGTACTTC
abundance: .; j_gene: TRBJ2-2; v_gene: TRBV18; d_gene: TRBD1; CDR3aa: CASSPQFGQAGGELFF; CDR3nt: TGTGCCAGCTCACCACAATTCGGACAGGCCGGCGGGGAGCTGTTTTTT
abundance: .; j_gene: TRBJ1-6; v_gene: TRBV6-1; d_gene: .; CDR3aa: CASSEYMGRQGNSPLHF; CDR3nt: TGTGCCAGCAGTGAATATATGGGGCGGCAGGGGAATTCACCCCTCCACTTT
abundance: .; j_gene: TRBJ2-1; v_gene: TRBV9; d_gene: .; CDR3aa: CASTPGAVNNEQFF; CDR3nt: TGTGCCAGCACGCCGGGGGCTGTCAACAATGAGCAGTTCTTC
abundance: .; j_gene: TRBJ2-4; v_gene: TRBV7-2; d_gene: .; CDR3aa: CASSLSGRTGREDIQYF; CDR3nt: TGTGCCAGCAGCTTATCCGGTCGGACAGGGCGGGAGGACATTCAGTACTTC